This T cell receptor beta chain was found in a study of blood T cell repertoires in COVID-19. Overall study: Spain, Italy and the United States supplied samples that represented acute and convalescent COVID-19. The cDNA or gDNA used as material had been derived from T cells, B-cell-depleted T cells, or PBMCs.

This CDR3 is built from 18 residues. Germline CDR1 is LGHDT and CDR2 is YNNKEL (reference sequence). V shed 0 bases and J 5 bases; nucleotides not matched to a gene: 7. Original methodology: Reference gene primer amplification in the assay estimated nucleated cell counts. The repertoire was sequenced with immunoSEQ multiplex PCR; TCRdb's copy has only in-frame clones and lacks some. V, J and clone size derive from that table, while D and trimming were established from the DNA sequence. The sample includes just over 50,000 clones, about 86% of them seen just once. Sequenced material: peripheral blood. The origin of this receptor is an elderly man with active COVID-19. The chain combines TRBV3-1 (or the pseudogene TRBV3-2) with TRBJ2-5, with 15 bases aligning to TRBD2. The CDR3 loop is CASSQDPGLAGGRETQYF. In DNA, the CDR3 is TGTGCCAGCAGCCAAGATCCGGGACTAGCGGGAGGCCGGGAGACCCAGTACTTC.